The present entry profiles one T cell receptor beta chain with its context. Repertoires were generated with immunoSEQ multiplex PCR, while TCRdb's copy carries only in-frame clones and drops some. Found here are just under 350,000 clones, 91% of them singletons; the top ten hold 2.5% to 4%. These data come from a study of blood T cell repertoires in COVID-19. The CDR3 contains 16 residues. Looked up from germline, CDR1 is SGDLS and CDR2 is YYNGEE. The ends lost 3 bases at V and 5 bases at J; junction bases unmatched: 8. The chain joins TRBV9 to TRBJ2-5, with TRBD2 matching over 12 bases. The sequence came from a woman aged 18-29 years who had recovered from COVID-19. Sequencing input: peripheral blood. The CDR3 nucleotides are TGTGCCAGCAGCGCCGGACTAGCGGGAAAGGTGGAGACCCAGTACTTC. Translation: CASSAGLAGKVETQYF.